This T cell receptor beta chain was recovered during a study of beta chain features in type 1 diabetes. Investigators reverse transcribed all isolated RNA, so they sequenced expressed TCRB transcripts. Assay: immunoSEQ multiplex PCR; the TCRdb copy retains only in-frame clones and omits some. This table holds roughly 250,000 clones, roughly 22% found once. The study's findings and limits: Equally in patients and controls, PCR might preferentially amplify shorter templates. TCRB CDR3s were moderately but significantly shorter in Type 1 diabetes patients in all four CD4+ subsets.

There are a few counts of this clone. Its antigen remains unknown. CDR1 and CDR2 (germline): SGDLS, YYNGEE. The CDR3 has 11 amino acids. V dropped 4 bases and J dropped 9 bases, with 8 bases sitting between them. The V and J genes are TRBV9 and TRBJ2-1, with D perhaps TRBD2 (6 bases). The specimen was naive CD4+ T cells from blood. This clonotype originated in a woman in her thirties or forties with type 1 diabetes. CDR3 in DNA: TGTGCCAGCAGCAAGGAGGGTGAGCAGTTCTTC. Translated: CASSKEGEQFF.